This TCR beta chain was sequenced for a study of Ad26.COV2.S vaccination and SARS-CoV-2 variants. For the study at large: Ad26.COV2.S given intramuscularly, once or twice 56 days apart.

Noted treatment: some 20 received Ad26.COV2.S at low or high dose, single or two shots; roughly 5 received placebo; per-sample allocation not given. Sampling was done on day 63 after the first vaccine or placebo injection. A Boston donor was an adult aged 18-55 years. Here immunoSEQ multiplex PCR was the method, and the copy in TCRdb shows in-frame clones only, minus some. The table has more than 300,000 clones, roughly 84% seen once; the top ten hold more than 1.5%. In its sample, this clone was seen once. The sequenced sample was peripheral blood, obtained in a trial of Ad26.COV2.S vaccine versus placebo. The sequence was collected from a person aged 18-60 years who received the Ad26.COV2.S COVID-19 vaccine or a placebo.

The chain's CDR3 is CASSLALGGSSPLHF. CDR3 nucleotide sequence: TGTGCCAGCAGCTTAGCGCTGGGGGGCAGTTCACCCCTCCACTTT. The genes are TRBV7-9 and TRBJ1-6; perhaps TRBD1 as D (6 bases). V lost 0 bases and J 9 bases, leaving 12 bases between the germline ends. This CDR3 is built from 15 residues. Germline V gene data show CDR1 as SEHNR and CDR2 as FQNEAQ (reference sequence). The full variable domain, rest sourced from reference TRBV7-9 and TRBJ1-6, is DTGVSQNPRHKITKRGQNVTFRCDPISEHNRLYWYRQTLGQGPEFLTYFQNEAQLEKSRLLSDRFSAERPKGSFSTLEIQRTEQGDSAMYLCASSLALGGSSPLHFGNGTRLTVT.